These 32 T cell receptor beta chains originate from one sample sequenced in a study of graft-versus-host responses after intestinal transplantation. Measured with immunoSEQ multiplex PCR; TCRdb has only the in-frame clones, and not every one. The sample lists a few thousand clones, around 77% seen once, with about 7% in the top ten. The graft tissue was processed, and this released both intraepithelial and lamina propria lymphocytes. Specimen: ileum tissue, collected 9 days after transplant. Receptors were obtained from a human patient who received an intestinal transplant, so some T cells may come from the graft donor.

The chain couples TRBV19 to TRBJ2-5; TRBD2 agrees at 12 bases. The CDR3 is 14 residues long. Germline V gives CDR1 LNHDA, CDR2 SQIVND (reference sequence). The junction had 1 base not matched to a gene; V was cut back by 4 bases and J by 4 bases. DNA of the CDR3: TGTGCCAGTAGTAAGGGACTAGCGGGAGAGACCCAGTACTTC. Its protein product is CASSKGLAGETQYF.

The rearrangement uses TRBV7-2 and TRBJ1-5, with a possible D match to TRBD1 (5 bases). The CDR3 has 17 amino acids. Trimming took off 4 bases at V and 4 bases at J, with 20 bases between the two ends. Germline lookup yields CDR1 SGHTA and CDR2 FQGNSA. The CDR3 here is CASSSLGGRTSNQPQHF. CDR3 coding DNA: TGTGCCAGCAGCTCCCTTGGGGGACGGACATCAAATCAGCCCCAGCATTTT.

The chain uses TRBV15 and TRBJ1-2; D gene uncertain. Germline V gene data show CDR1 as LNHNV and CDR2 as YYDKDF (reference sequence). The CDR3 has 12 amino acids. V shed 3 bases and J shed 9 bases, with 11 bases lying between them. The CDR3 is CATSRRDGSYTF. Written as DNA, the CDR3 is TGTGCCACCAGCAGGCGGGATGGGAGCTACACCTTC. Filled out from reference TRBV15 and TRBJ1-2, the complete variable domain reads DAMVIQNPRYQVTQFGKPVTLSCSQTLNHNVMYWYQQKSSQAPKLLFHYYDKDFNNEADTPDNFQSRRPNTSFCFLDIRSPGLGDTAMYLCATSRRDGSYTFGSGTRLTVV.

The J gene is TRBJ2-1, the V gene TRBV4-1, with 9 bases matching TRBD2. The CDR3 contains 14 residues. V shed 11 bases, J shed 2 bases, and the junction held 7 bases outside the gene matches. Germline V gene lookup returns CDR1 MGHRA and CDR2 YSYEKL. The CDR3 DNA sequence: TGCGCCGCGGGGGGGCCTAGCACCTACAATGAGCAGTTCTTC. Protein product: CAAGGPSTYNEQFF.

This clone was observed a single time. DNA of the CDR3: TGTGCCAGCAGCGAAATGCCCAGGACAGGGATTAACTATGGCTACACCTTC. Its translation: CASSEMPRTGINYGYTF. This sequence joins TRBV21-1 and TRBJ1-2; the DNA was not used to check the table's D call, TRBD1. TRBV21-1 is listed as a pseudogene. The CDR3 runs to 17 residues.

The chain couples TRBV5-1 to TRBJ1-4, with 7 nucleotides matching TRBD1. Losses at the gene ends were 0 bases for V and 7 bases for J; bases not matched to a gene: 0. Germline CDR1 is SGHRS and CDR2 is YFSETQ. This CDR3 has 13 amino acids. CDR3: CASSLGQGEKLFF. DNA for the CDR3: TGCGCCAGCAGCTTGGGACAGGGTGAAAAACTGTTTTTT. The full variable domain, rest sourced from reference TRBV5-1 and TRBJ1-4, is KAGVTQTPRYLIKTRGQQVTLSCSPISGHRSVSWYQQTPGQGLQFLFEYFSETQRNKGNFPGRFSGRQFSNSRSEMNVSTLELGDSALYLCASSLGQGEKLFFGSGTQLSVL.

The V and J genes are TRBV7-9 and TRBJ1-6, with D unresolved. Germline CDR1 SEHNR, CDR2 FQNEAQ (reference sequence). Trimming pared 0 bases from V and 0 bases from J, leaving 6 bases between. This CDR3 has 16 residues. This CDR3 reads CASSLALTSYNSPLHF. CDR3 bases: TGTGCCAGCAGCTTAGCCCTGACCTCCTATAATTCACCCCTCCACTTT.

This sequence joins TRBV6-1 and TRBJ1-3; 8 bases align to TRBD1. This CDR3 spans 15 amino acids. Germline CDR1 and CDR2: MNHNS and SASEGT. Unmatched junction bases numbered 6, after V lost 6 bases and J lost 2 bases. The CDR3 loop is CASRQAQGAGNTIYF. In DNA, the CDR3 is TGTGCCAGCAGGCAAGCACAGGGGGCTGGAAACACCATATATTTT.

This chain uses TRBV7-3 with TRBJ1-4; unclear D gene. The CDR3 consists of 13 residues. Per germline, CDR1 SGHTA and CDR2 FQGTGA. Deletions cut 10 bases from V and 7 bases from J, with 16 bases between. CDR3 bases: TGTGCCACCACTAGAGAGGTAGGTGAAAAACTGTTTTTT. It specifies CATTREVGEKLFF.

The chain recombines TRBV5-4 with TRBJ1-6, with 8 bases lining up with TRBD1. V shed 4 bases, J shed 8 bases, and the junction held 11 bases outside the gene matches. The CDR3 is 16 residues long. CDR1 and CDR2 (germline): SGHNT, YYREEE (reference sequence). The CDR3 DNA sequence: TGTGCCAGCAGCGTATCTCCGGGACAGGTTTATTCACCCCTCCACTTT. Its translation is CASSVSPGQVYSPLHF.

The chain joins TRBV19 to TRBJ2-7; D is possibly TRBD1 (5 bases). In germline, CDR1 is LNHDA, CDR2 SQIVND (reference sequence). This CDR3 contains 14 residues. Trimming cost V 2 bases and J 0 bases, with 8 bases left between them. The CDR3 bases are TGTGCCAGTAGTATATGGGGCGGCTCCTACGAGCAGTACTTC. This translates into CASSIWGGSYEQYF.

J is TRBJ2-5 and V is TRBV6-5; no firm D call. This CDR3 comprises 13 residues. Germline-derived CDR1 and CDR2 are MNHEY and SVGAGI. V was clipped by 6 bases and J by 4 bases, with 12 bases between them. CDR3 loop: CASSPMWGETQYF. CDR3 nucleotides: TGTGCCAGCAGCCCGATGTGGGGAGAGACCCAGTACTTC.

The J gene is TRBJ2-5, the V gene TRBV12-2; the table calls TRBD2, which could not be checked here. TRBV12-2 is a pseudogene locus. The CDR3 runs to 15 residues. CDR3 loop: CASRSGLTTQETQYF. CDR3 nucleotides: TGTGCAAGTCGCTCGGGACTTACAACCCAAGAGACCCAGTACTTC.

By its share, this clone is large. V usage is TRBV25-1 and J usage is TRBJ1-6; D call uncertain. The germline CDR1 and CDR2 sequences are MGHDK and SYGVNS. Trimming cost V 2 bases and J 11 bases, with 10 bases left between them. The CDR3 is made up of 13 amino acids. The CDR3: CASSEEVGPPLHF. As DNA, the CDR3 is TGTGCCAGCAGTGAAGAGGTTGGCCCACCCCTCCACTTT.

This chain connects TRBV19 to TRBJ1-2; 10 bases are shared with TRBD1. This CDR3 region has 16 residues. Germline trimming cut 6 bases from V and 7 bases from J; bases unmatched to any gene: 14. The V gene's germline CDR1 is LNHDA and CDR2 SQIVND (reference sequence). The CDR3 loop reads CASSQDIRQGAIGYTF. The CDR3 region has the DNA TGTGCCAGTAGCCAGGATATTCGACAGGGGGCGATTGGCTACACCTTC.

In nucleotides, the CDR3 is TGTGCCAGCAGGACAGAGCGCTATGGCTACACCTTC. Encoded protein: CASRTERYGYTF. The V call is TRBV27, the J call TRBJ1-2; D may be TRBD1 (5 bases). Germline V lookup: CDR1 MNHEY, CDR2 SMNVEV (reference sequence). Trimming left V 6 bases short and J 4 bases short, with 9 bases between. This CDR3 has 12 amino acids.

J is TRBJ2-7 and V is TRBV11-3, with 9 bases matching TRBD2. The CDR3 extends over 15 amino acids. Germline V lookup: CDR1 SGHNT, CDR2 YENEEA. V shed 4 bases, J shed 2 bases, and the junction held 6 bases outside the gene matches. This CDR3 reads CASSSLLAGAYEQYF. In DNA, the CDR3 is TGTGCCAGCAGCTCCCTTTTAGCGGGAGCCTACGAGCAGTACTTC.

This clone was counted between two and nine times. J is TRBJ2-3 and V is TRBV5-1; D is tentatively TRBD1 or TRBD2 (5 bases each). V was cut by 5 bases and J by 6 bases, with 16 bases left in between. The CDR3 sequence is 14 residues long. From germline, CDR1 is SGHRS and CDR2 YFSETQ. DNA of the CDR3: TGCGCCAGCAGGCTGGGACCTCAGGTGGATACGCAGTATTTT. Translating gives CASRLGPQVDTQYF. Supplemented by reference TRBV5-1 and TRBJ2-3, the full variable domain reads KAGVTQTPRYLIKTRGQQVTLSCSPISGHRSVSWYQQTPGQGLQFLFEYFSETQRNKGNFPGRFSGRQFSNSRSEMNVSTLELGDSALYLCASRLGPQVDTQYFGPGTRLTVL.

CDR3 DNA sequence: TGCACCAGCAGCCAAGGTCAGGAGGTGGCAGTCGCCCTTGCAACTAATGAAAAACTGTTTTTT. Protein: CTSSQGQEVAVALATNEKLFF. The rearrangement links TRBV1 to TRBJ1-4. TRBV1 is noted as a pseudogene. CDR3 length equals 21 residues.

In this sample, this clone turned up a few times. The chain uses TRBV29-1 and TRBJ2-1, with D perhaps TRBD2 (6 bases). The CDR3 runs 15 residues. Trimming cost V 6 bases and J 4 bases, with 19 bases left between them. Germline V lookup: CDR1 SQVTM, CDR2 ANQGSEA. The chain's CDR3 is CSVQSRETFYNEQFF. The CDR3 coding sequence is TGCAGCGTCCAAAGCCGGGAGACGTTTTACAATGAGCAGTTCTTC.

The chain joins TRBV5-1 to TRBJ1-1; TRBD1 matches at 7 bases. The J segment lost 3 bases and the V segment lost 1 base, leaving 9 bases of the junction unmatched. Germline V gene data show CDR1 as SGHRS and CDR2 as YFSETQ. There are 16 residues in the CDR3. The CDR3 DNA reads TGCGCCAGCAGCTTGTTCCCGGGACAGCGGTACACTGAAGCTTTCTTT. Amino acids: CASSLFPGQRYTEAFF.

This sequence joins TRBV5-8 and TRBJ1-5; TRBD1 aligns across 7 bases. CDR1 and CDR2 (germline): SGHTS, YDEGEE. The CDR3 length is 15 residues. The V segment lost 0 bases and the J segment 4 bases; nucleotides outside the gene matches: 4. The CDR3 coding sequence is TGTGCCAGCAGCTTGGAGACAGGGCGGAATCAGCCCCAGCATTTT. It is translated as CASSLETGRNQPQHF.

This clone was detected once. This chain joins TRBV13 and TRBJ1-4; D remains ambiguous. Trimming took 2 bases from V and 7 from J, leaving 14 bases between them. The CDR3 has 15 amino acids. Looked up from germline, CDR1 is PRHDT and CDR2 is FYEKMQ (reference sequence). CDR3 bases: TGTGCCAGCAGCTTATCGAGTGGTGTGAGTGAAAAACTGTTTTTT. Protein sequence: CASSLSSGVSEKLFF.

The chain carries TRBV25-1 and TRBJ2-2; D gene unclear. Germline V gives CDR1 MGHDK, CDR2 SYGVNS. The CDR3 is made up of 15 amino acids. With 2 bases removed from V and 1 base from J, the gap between germline ends came to 8 bases. Here the CDR3 reads CASSEQTVNTGELFF. The CDR3 bases are TGTGCCAGCAGTGAACAGACTGTGAACACCGGGGAGCTGTTTTTT.

A word on this clone: The junction shows a germline mismatch at one end, possibly a read error. V usage is TRBV4-1 and J usage is TRBJ2-1; 7 bases fit TRBD1. Germline CDR1 is MGHRA and CDR2 is YSYEKL. The CDR3 is 13 residues long. In nucleotides, the CDR3 is TGCGCCAGCAGCCAAGATGAGGTACAGGGGCGGATCTTC. Translated, it gives CASSQDEVQGRIF.

This chain joins TRBV6-5 and TRBJ2-7; 9 positions agree with TRBD2. The CDR3 loop spans 14 amino acids. The germline gives CDR1 MNHEY, CDR2 SVGAGI. V shed 11 bases, J shed 4 bases, and the junction held 12 bases outside the gene matches. The DNA for the CDR3 is TGTGCCGCAACACGGGCTAGCGGGAAATACGAGCAGTACTTC. Its translation is CAATRASGKYEQYF.

V and J are TRBV4-2 and TRBJ2-6; D unresolved. The CDR3 sequence is 15 residues long. Per the germline V gene, CDR1 is LGHNA and CDR2 is YNFKEQ. The germline V and J ends were trimmed by 0 bases and 0 bases, with 3 bases remaining between them. The DNA of the CDR3 is TGTGCCAGCAGCCAAGAAGGCTCTGGGGCCAACGTCCTGACTTTC. Translation: CASSQEGSGANVLTF.

The chain links TRBV7-3 to TRBJ2-5; D unclear. V was shortened by 5 bases and J by 7 bases, with 14 bases between the two germline ends. The germline V gene has CDR1 SGHTA and CDR2 FQGTGA. The CDR3 is 13 amino acids. Here the CDR3 reads CASSETQLVTQYF. DNA of the CDR3: TGTGCCAGCAGCGAGACGCAGCTAGTGACCCAGTACTTC.

CDR3 loop: CASLKDPYEQYF. CDR3 bases: TGTGCCTCGCTGAAGGATCCCTACGAGCAGTACTTC. V usage is TRBV30 and J usage is TRBJ2-7, with unresolved D. The CDR3 spans 12 residues. The V gene's germline CDR1 is GTSNPN and CDR2 SVGIG (reference sequence). V lost 7 bases and J 2 bases, leaving 12 bases between the germline ends.

The rearrangement joins TRBV25-1 to TRBJ2-2; 12 bases are a match to TRBD2. The V segment lost 4 bases and the J segment 4 bases; nucleotides outside the gene matches: 1. Germline CDR1 is MGHDK and CDR2 is SYGVNS. The CDR3 extends over 15 amino acids. The CDR3 reads CASSGLAGATGELFF. The CDR3 DNA follows: TGTGCCAGCAGTGGACTAGCGGGAGCCACCGGGGAGCTGTTTTTT.

Only one count was recorded for this clone. The chain links TRBV7-8 to TRBJ2-3; D unclear. Trimming took off 3 bases at V and 0 bases at J, with 10 bases between the two ends. The CDR3 is made up of 15 amino acids. Per germline, CDR1 SGHVS and CDR2 FQNEAQ. The CDR3 loop is CASSFNLISTDTQYF. In DNA form, the CDR3 reads TGTGCCAGCAGCTTTAACCTCATAAGCACAGATACGCAGTATTTT.

For the CDR3, the DNA is TGTGCCAGCAGTGAAGGTAGCGGGGGCCAAGAGACCCAGTACTTC. Translation gives CASSEGSGGQETQYF. This chain uses TRBV6-4 with TRBJ2-5; 9 positions match TRBD2. V dropped 3 bases and J dropped 1; count of bases not matched to a gene: 3. The CDR3 runs to 15 residues. From germline, CDR1 is MRHNA and CDR2 SNTAGT.